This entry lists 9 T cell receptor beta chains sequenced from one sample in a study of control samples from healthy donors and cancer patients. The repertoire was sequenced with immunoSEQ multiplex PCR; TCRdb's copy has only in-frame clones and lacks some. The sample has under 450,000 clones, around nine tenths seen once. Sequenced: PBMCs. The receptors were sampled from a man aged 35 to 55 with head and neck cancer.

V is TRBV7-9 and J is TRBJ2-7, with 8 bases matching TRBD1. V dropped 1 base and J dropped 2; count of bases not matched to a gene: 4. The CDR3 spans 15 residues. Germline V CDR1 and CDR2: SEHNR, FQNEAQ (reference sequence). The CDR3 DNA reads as TGTGCCAGCAGCTTAGGACAGGGGACCCCCTACGAGCAGTACTTC. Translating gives CASSLGQGTPYEQYF. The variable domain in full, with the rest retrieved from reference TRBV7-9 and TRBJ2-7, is DTGVSQNPRHKITKRGQNVTFRCDPISEHNRLYWYRQTLGQGPEFLTYFQNEAQLEKSRLLSDRFSAERPKGSFSTLEIQRTEQGDSAMYLCASSLGQGTPYEQYFGPGTRLTVT.

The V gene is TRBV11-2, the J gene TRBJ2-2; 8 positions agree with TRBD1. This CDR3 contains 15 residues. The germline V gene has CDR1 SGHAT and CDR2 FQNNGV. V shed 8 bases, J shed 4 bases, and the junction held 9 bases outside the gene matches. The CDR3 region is CASGGDRRGTGELFF. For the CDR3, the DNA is TGTGCCAGCGGTGGGGACAGGCGAGGCACCGGGGAGCTGTTTTTT.

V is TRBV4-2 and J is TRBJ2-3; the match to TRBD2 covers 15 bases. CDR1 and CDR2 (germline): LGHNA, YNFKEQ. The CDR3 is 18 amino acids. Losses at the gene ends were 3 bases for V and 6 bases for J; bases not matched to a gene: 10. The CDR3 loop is CASSQRPGLAGGRDTQYF. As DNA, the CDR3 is TGTGCCAGCAGCCAGAGACCGGGACTAGCGGGGGGACGGGATACGCAGTATTTT.

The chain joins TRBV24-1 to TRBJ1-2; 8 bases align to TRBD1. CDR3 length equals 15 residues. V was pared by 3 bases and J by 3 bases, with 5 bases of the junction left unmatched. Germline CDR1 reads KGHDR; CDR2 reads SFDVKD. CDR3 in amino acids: CATSDTGQDDYGYTF. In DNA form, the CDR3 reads TGTGCCACCAGTGATACGGGACAGGACGACTATGGCTACACCTTC.

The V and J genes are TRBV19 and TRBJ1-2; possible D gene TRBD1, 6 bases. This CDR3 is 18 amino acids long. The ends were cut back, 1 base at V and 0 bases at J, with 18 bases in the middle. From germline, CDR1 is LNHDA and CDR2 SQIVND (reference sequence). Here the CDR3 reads CASSIVLPGHQANYGYTF. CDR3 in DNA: TGTGCCAGTAGTATAGTTCTCCCGGGACACCAAGCTAACTATGGCTACACCTTC.

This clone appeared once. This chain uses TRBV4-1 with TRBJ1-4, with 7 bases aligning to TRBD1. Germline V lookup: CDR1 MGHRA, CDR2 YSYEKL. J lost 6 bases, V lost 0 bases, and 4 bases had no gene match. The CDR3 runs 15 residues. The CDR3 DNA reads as TGCGCCAGCAGCCAAGATCGGCAGGGGGATGAAAAACTGTTTTTT. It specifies CASSQDRQGDEKLFF.

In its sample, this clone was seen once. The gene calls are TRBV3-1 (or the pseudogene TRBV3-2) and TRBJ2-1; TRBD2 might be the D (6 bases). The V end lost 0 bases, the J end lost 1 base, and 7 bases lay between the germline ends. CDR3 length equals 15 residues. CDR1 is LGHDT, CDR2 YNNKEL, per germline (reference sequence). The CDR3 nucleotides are TGTGCCAGCAGCCAAGACGGAGGGTCCTACAATGAGCAGTTCTTC. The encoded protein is CASSQDGGSYNEQFF.

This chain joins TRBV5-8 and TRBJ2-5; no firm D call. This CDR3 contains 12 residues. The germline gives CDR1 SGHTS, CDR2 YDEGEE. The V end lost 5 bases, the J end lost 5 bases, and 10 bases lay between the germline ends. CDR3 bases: TGTGCCAGCAGGGTTCGGCGGGAGACCCAGTACTTC. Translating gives CASRVRRETQYF.

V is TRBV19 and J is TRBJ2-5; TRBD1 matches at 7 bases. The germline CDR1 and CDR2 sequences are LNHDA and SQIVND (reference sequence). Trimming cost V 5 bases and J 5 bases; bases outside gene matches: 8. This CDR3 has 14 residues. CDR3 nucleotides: TGTGCCAGTAGTGCCCGACAGGGAACGGAGACCCAGTACTTC. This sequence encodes CASSARQGTETQYF.